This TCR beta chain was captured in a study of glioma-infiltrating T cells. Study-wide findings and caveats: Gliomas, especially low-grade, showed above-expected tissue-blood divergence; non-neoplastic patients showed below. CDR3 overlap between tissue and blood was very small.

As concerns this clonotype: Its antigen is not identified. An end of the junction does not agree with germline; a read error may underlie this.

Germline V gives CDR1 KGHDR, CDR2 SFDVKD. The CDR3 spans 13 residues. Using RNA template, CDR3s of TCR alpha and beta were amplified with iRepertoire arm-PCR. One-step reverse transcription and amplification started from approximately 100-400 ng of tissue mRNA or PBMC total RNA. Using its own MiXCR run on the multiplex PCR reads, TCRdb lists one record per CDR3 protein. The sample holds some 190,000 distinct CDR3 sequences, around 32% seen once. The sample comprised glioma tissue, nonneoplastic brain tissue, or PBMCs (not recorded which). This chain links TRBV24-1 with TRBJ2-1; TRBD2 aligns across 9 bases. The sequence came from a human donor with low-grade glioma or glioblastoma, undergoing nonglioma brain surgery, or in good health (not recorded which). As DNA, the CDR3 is TGTGCCACCAGTGTTCCTAGCGGGACGGAGCAGTCCTTC. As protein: CATSVPSGTEQSF.